The 14 T cell receptor beta chains below were found in one sample sequenced in a study of blood T cell dynamics during melanoma immunotherapy. Only in-frame clones appear in the TCRdb table, and some are missing; sequencing was by immunoSEQ multiplex PCR. Here the sample spans over 8,000 clones, less than 90% being singletons. Time point specified: week 3, after first cycle of checkpoint inhibitor. The sample consisted of blood, taken from a patient treated with checkpoint blockade. The receptors come from a human donor with melanoma.

The chain carries TRBV7-9 and TRBJ2-2; the D gene is possibly TRBD1 (6 bases). The CDR3 length is 15 residues. The germline gives CDR1 SEHNR, CDR2 FQNEAQ (reference sequence). Trimming pared 2 bases from V and 0 bases from J, leaving 7 bases between. The CDR3 protein is CASSLRTANTGELFF. The CDR3, as DNA: TGTGCCAGCAGCTTAAGGACAGCGAACACCGGGGAGCTGTTTTTT.

The chain joins TRBV28 to TRBJ1-4, with D maybe TRBD1 (5 bases). The germline V and J ends were trimmed by 3 bases and 5 bases, with 13 bases remaining between them. CDR1 and CDR2 from the germline V gene are MDHEN and SYDVKM. CDR3 length equals 15 residues. The CDR3: CASSFGLRTNEKLFF. CDR3 coding DNA: TGTGCCAGCAGTTTCGGTTTAAGGACAAATGAAAAACTGTTTTTT.

The chain carries TRBV19 and TRBJ2-1; weak D call: TRBD1 (5 bases). Germline loops: CDR1 LNHDA, CDR2 SQIVND (reference sequence). Trimming left V 5 bases short and J 0 bases short, with 17 bases between. CDR3 length equals 17 residues. CDR3 DNA sequence: TGTGCCAGTAGTTTACAGGACACTCGGAGCTCCTACAATGAGCAGTTCTTC. It encodes CASSLQDTRSSYNEQFF.

This chain connects TRBV7-2 to TRBJ2-3; D gene uncertain. The CDR3 is made up of 11 amino acids. Germline lookup yields CDR1 SGHTA and CDR2 FQGNSA. The ends were cut back, 5 bases at V and 4 bases at J, with 4 bases in the middle. The CDR3 spells CASSQPDTQYF. CDR3 nucleotides: TGTGCCAGCAGCCAACCAGATACGCAGTATTTT.

This clone was detected only once. This chain uses TRBV7-9 with TRBJ2-1, with TRBD2 identical over 15 bases. This CDR3 comprises 19 residues. CDR1 SEHNR and CDR2 FQNEAQ come from the germline V gene (reference sequence). V lost 5 bases to trimming and J lost 0 bases; unmatched junction nucleotides: 8. The CDR3 DNA reads TGTGCCAGCAGCCCCCGGACTAGCGGGAGGGGAAGCTCCTACAATGAGCAGTTCTTC. It codes for CASSPRTSGRGSSYNEQFF.

Only a few counts were recorded for this clone. This rearrangement joins TRBV5-1 to TRBJ2-7; no reliable D call. The ends were cut back, 1 base at V and 5 bases at J, with 13 bases in the middle. This CDR3 contains 14 residues. CDR1 is SGHRS and CDR2 is YFSETQ in the germline V gene. The CDR3 DNA reads TGCGCCAGCAGCTTGTACGGTGGTCACGACGAGCAGTACTTC. It encodes CASSLYGGHDEQYF.

As regards this clone: The junction does not match germline at one end; this may be a read error. V and J are TRBV11-3 and TRBJ2-1; 9 bases agree with TRBD2. CDR1 is SGHNT, CDR2 YENEEA, per germline. The CDR3 extends over 15 amino acids. The chain's CDR3 is CASSISLAGYNGQFF. The CDR3 nucleotides read TGTGCCAGCAGCATATCTCTAGCGGGATACAATGGGCAGTTCTTC.

A word on this clone: This likely comes from a read error, as the CDR3 has no conserved phenylalanine or tryptophan at its end. V is TRBV7-9 and J is TRBJ2-7; D not resolved. The CDR3 is made up of 14 amino acids. V lost 4 bases and J lost 4, with 14 bases in between. CDR1 is SEHNR, CDR2 FQNEAQ, per germline (reference sequence). CDR3 residues: CASSSGWGKYEQYL. The CDR3 nucleotides are TGTGCCAGCAGCTCCGGATGGGGAAAGTACGAGCAGTACCTC.

The chain employs TRBV5-1 and TRBJ2-7; 7 bases fit TRBD2. V dropped 5 bases and J dropped 6; count of bases not matched to a gene: 14. From germline, CDR1 is SGHRS and CDR2 YFSETQ. CDR3 size: 15 residues. The CDR3 region is CASSSSSGTVVEQYF. DNA for the CDR3: TGCGCCAGCAGTTCCTCCAGCGGGACGGTCGTCGAGCAGTACTTC.

The rearrangement joins TRBV7-8 to TRBJ2-7; 11 bases match TRBD2. CDR1 SGHVS and CDR2 FQNEAQ come from the germline V gene. V dropped 4 bases and J dropped 3; count of bases not matched to a gene: 8. The CDR3 consists of 16 residues. The CDR3 is CASSYGGLAESYEQYF. CDR3 coding DNA: TGTGCCAGCAGCTACGGGGGACTAGCGGAAAGCTACGAGCAGTACTTC.

In its sample, this clone was seen once. V gene TRBV11-2 combines with J gene TRBJ2-1; 7 nucleotides align to TRBD1. V shed 6 bases, J shed 4 bases, and the junction held 6 bases outside the gene matches. The CDR3 length is 14 residues. Germline V gene data show CDR1 as SGHAT and CDR2 as FQNNGV. The chain's CDR3 is CASRSRDSYNEQFF. The CDR3 nucleotides are TGTGCCAGCAGATCGAGGGACAGTTACAATGAGCAGTTCTTC.

V is TRBV28 and J is TRBJ2-2; 7 nucleotides line up with TRBD2. The length of the CDR3 is 14 residues. In germline, CDR1 is MDHEN, CDR2 SYDVKM. Trimming took 5 bases from V and 8 from J; bases not matched to a gene: 8. This CDR3 reads CASSPRVGLGELFF. CDR3 DNA sequence: TGTGCCAGCAGTCCCCGAGTGGGACTAGGGGAGCTGTTTTTT.

The V and J genes are TRBV18 and TRBJ2-3; TRBD1 matches 8 bases. The V gene's germline CDR1 is KGHSH and CDR2 LQKENI. The CDR3 has 17 amino acids. V shed 0 bases and J 2 bases; nucleotides not matched to a gene: 7. Written as DNA, the CDR3 is TGTGCCAGCTCACCACCGACAGGGGACCCTTTCACAGATACGCAGTATTTT. It translates to CASSPPTGDPFTDTQYF.

This clone was observed a handful of times. The rearrangement joins TRBV5-4 to TRBJ2-5; no definite D call. With 2 bases removed from V and 2 bases from J, the gap between germline ends came to 7 bases. The CDR3 is made up of 13 amino acids. Germline assignment: CDR1 SGHNT and CDR2 YYREEE (reference sequence). The CDR3 DNA reads TGTGCCAGCAGCTTCACGGATCAAGAGACCCAGTACTTC. Its translation: CASSFTDQETQYF.